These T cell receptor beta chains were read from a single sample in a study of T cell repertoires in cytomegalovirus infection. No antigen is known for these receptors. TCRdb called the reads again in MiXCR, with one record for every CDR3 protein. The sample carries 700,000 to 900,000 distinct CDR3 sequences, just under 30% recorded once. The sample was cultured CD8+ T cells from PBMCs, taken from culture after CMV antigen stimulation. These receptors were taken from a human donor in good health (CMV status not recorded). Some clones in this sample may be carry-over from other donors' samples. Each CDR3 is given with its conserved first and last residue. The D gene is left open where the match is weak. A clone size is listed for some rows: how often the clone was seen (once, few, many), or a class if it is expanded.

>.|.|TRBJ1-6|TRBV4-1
CASSQDWEGYNSPLHF
TGCGCCAGCAGCCAAGATTGGGAGGGATATAATTCACCCCTCCACTTT
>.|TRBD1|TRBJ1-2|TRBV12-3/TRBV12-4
CASSPTGAAYGYTF
TGTGCCAGCAGTCCCACAGGGGCGGCCTATGGCTACACCTTC
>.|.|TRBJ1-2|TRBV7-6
CASSSLEGGEHGYTF
TGTGCCAGCAGCTCCCTAGAGGGGGGTGAGCATGGCTACACCTTC
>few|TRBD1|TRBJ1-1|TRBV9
CASSVVARIDRDTEAFF
TGTGCCAGCAGCGTAGTCGCCCGAATAGACAGGGACACTGAAGCTTTCTTT
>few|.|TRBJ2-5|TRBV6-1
CASSYPLGETQYF
TGTGCCAGCAGTTACCCCTTGGGGGAGACCCAGTACTTC
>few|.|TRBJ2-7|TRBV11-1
CASSLGTVGLADEQYF
TGTGCCAGCAGCTTAGGGACCGTTGGGCTAGCTGACGAGCAGTACTTC
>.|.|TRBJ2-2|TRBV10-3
CAISAGTSNTGELFF
TGTGCCATCAGTGCTGGCACCTCGAACACCGGGGAGCTGTTTTTT
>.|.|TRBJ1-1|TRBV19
CASSTSTQGNTEAFF
TGTGCCAGTAGTACCTCCACACAGGGAAACACTGAAGCTTTCTTT
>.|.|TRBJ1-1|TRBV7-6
CASSLRKGDAFF
TGTGCCAGCTCCTTACGTAAGGGAGACGCTTTCTTT
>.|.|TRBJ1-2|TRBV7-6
CASSVTDSPNYDYTF
TGTGCCAGCAGCGTCACGGACAGCCCTAACTATGACTACACCTTC
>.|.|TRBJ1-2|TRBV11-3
CASSRVDVNYGYTF
TGTGCCAGCAGCCGTGTGGACGTTAACTATGGCTACACCTTC
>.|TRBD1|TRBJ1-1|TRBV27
CASSDRQGFEAFF
TGTGCCAGCAGTGATAGACAGGGCTTCGAAGCTTTCTTT